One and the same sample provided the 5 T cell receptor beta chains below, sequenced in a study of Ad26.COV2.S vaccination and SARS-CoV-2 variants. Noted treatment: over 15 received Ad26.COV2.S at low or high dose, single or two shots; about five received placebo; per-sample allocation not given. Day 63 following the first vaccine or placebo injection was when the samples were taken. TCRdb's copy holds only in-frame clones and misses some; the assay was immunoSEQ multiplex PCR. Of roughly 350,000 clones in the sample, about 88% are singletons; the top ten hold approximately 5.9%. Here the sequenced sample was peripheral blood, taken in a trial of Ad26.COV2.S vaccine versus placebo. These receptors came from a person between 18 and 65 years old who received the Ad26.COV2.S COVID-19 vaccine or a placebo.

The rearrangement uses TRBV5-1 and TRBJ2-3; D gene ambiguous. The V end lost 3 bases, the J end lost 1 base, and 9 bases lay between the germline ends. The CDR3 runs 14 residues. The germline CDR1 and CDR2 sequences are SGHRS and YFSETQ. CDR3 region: CASSSPVGTDTQYF. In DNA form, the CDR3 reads TGCGCCAGCAGCTCACCTGTGGGCACAGATACGCAGTATTTT.

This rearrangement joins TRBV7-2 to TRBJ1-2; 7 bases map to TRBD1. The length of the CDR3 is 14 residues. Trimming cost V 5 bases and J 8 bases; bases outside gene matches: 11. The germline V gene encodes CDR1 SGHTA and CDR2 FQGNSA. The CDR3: CASSATATGDGYTF. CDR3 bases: TGTGCCAGCAGCGCGACCGCTACAGGGGACGGCTACACCTTC.

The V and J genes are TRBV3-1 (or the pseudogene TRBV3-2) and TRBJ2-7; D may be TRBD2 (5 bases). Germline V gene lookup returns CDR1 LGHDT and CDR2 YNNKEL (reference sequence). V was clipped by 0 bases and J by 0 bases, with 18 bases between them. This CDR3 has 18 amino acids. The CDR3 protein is CASSQEGWAPAGSYEQYF. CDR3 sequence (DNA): TGTGCCAGCAGCCAAGAAGGTTGGGCCCCCGCGGGCTCCTACGAGCAGTACTTC.

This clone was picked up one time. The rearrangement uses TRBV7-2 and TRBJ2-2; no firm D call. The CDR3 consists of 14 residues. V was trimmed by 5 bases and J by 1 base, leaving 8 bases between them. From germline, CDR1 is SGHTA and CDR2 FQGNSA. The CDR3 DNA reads TGTGCCAGCAGCGAAGGGCAGAACACCGGGGAGCTGTTTTTT. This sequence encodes CASSEGQNTGELFF.

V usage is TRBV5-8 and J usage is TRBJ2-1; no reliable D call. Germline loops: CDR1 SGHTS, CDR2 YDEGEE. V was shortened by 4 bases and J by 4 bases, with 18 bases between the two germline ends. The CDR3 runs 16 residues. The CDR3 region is CASSPRALSAYNEQFF. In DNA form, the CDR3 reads TGTGCCAGCAGCCCCCGAGCCCTTTCCGCATACAATGAGCAGTTCTTC.